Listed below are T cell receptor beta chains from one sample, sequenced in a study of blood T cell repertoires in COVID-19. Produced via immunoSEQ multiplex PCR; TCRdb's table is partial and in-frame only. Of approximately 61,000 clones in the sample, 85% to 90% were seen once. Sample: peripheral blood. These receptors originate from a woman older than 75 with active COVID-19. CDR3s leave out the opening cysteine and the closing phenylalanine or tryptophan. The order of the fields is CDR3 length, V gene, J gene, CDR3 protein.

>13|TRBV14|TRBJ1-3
ASSQVGVGGNTIY
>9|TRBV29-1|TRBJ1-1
SVGQGDGAF
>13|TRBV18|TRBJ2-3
ASSPQRAGGDTQY
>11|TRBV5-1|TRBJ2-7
ASSLGLPYEQY
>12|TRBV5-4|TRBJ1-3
ASSLANSGNTIY
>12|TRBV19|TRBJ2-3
ASSLGGHTDTQY
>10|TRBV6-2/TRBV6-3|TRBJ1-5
ASSPEYQPQH
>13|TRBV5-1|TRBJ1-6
ASSLGWRDNSPLH
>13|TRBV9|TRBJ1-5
ASSVSGQGDQPQH
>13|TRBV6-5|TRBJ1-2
ASSTPRGGSNGYT
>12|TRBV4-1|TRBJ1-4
ASSYDRAEEKLF
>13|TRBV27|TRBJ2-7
ASSVGTGGPYEQY
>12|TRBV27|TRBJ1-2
ASSPGTGPYGYT
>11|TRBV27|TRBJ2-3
ASTTGSGNTQY
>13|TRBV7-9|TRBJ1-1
ASSTNRDMNTEAF
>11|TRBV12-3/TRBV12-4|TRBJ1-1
ASSLSARGEAF
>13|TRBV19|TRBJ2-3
ASSTGQGSTDTQY
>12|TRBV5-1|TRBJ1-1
ASRVAGGGTEAF